The 24 T cell receptor beta chains given below trace back to one sample, sequenced in a study of blood T cell repertoires in COVID-19. Produced via immunoSEQ multiplex PCR; TCRdb's table is partial and in-frame only. The table shows 170,000 or so clones, with around 79% occurring only once. The sequencing input was peripheral blood. The receptors come from a woman aged 70-85 years with acute or convalescent COVID-19.

This chain connects TRBV5-4 to TRBJ2-1, with 7 positions matching TRBD2. Germline-derived CDR1 and CDR2 are SGHNT and YYREEE (reference sequence). CDR3 size: 17 residues. V shed 0 bases, J shed 8 bases, and the junction held 14 bases outside the gene matches. This CDR3 reads CASSLDLRASGTDEQFF. The CDR3 DNA sequence: TGTGCCAGCAGCTTGGATTTAAGGGCTAGCGGAACGGATGAGCAGTTCTTC.

The chain links TRBV2 to TRBJ1-4; D is unresolved. Between the trimmed V and J ends, which lost 8 bases and 10 bases, there was a span of 14 bases. The germline V gene encodes CDR1 SNHLY and CDR2 FYNNEI. The CDR3 is 12 residues long. CDR3 nucleotides: TGTGCCAGCCTCTCCCTAGAGGGAAAACTGTTTTTT. This gives the protein CASLSLEGKLFF.

The rearrangement links TRBV5-1 to TRBJ2-7; the match to TRBD1 covers 7 bases. Per germline, CDR1 SGHRS and CDR2 YFSETQ. Trimming at V came to 0 bases and at J to 12 bases, leaving 6 bases not matched to a gene. This CDR3 has 12 residues. The CDR3: CASSLGEQGPYF. The CDR3 region has the DNA TGCGCCAGCAGCTTGGGGGAACAGGGGCCGTACTTC.

The V gene is TRBV29-1, the J gene TRBJ1-2; TRBD1 aligns across 9 bases. The trim removed 4 bases at V and 2 bases at J, leaving 8 bases unmatched. This CDR3 is built from 15 residues. Germline V gene sequence: CDR1 SQVTM, CDR2 ANQGSEA. CDR3 nucleotide sequence: TGCAGCGTTGCCACGGGGACAGGGAAGAACTATGGCTACACCTTC. Translation gives CSVATGTGKNYGYTF.

The rearrangement uses TRBV24-1 and TRBJ2-2; unclear D gene. CDR3 size: 13 residues. Trimming shortened V by 8 bases and J by 0 bases, and 6 bases separated the two germline ends. Germline CDR1 reads KGHDR; CDR2 reads SFDVKD. CDR3 in DNA: TGTGCCACCACAGATGCGAACACCGGGGAGCTGTTTTTT. Protein product: CATTDANTGELFF.

This clone was observed a handful of times. The J gene is TRBJ1-5, the V gene TRBV19, with unresolved D. CDR3 size: 15 residues. Trimming removed 8 bases at V and 5 bases at J, with 19 bases between. Per the germline V gene, CDR1 is LNHDA and CDR2 is SQIVND (reference sequence). This CDR3 is CASAAGEGSYQPQHF. CDR3 nucleotide sequence: TGTGCCAGTGCTGCCGGGGAGGGTTCTTATCAGCCCCAGCATTTT.

This chain links TRBV19 with TRBJ1-5; D gene unclear. The CDR3 is 12 residues long. Germline lookup yields CDR1 LNHDA and CDR2 SQIVND (reference sequence). V was pared by 3 bases and J by 7 bases, with 7 bases between. CDR3 DNA: TGTGCCAGTAGTATCATGGAGCAGCCCCAGCATTTT. It specifies CASSIMEQPQHF.

This sequence joins TRBV6-5 and TRBJ2-1; the D is unclear. CDR3 length: 11 amino acids. Between the trimmed V and J ends, which lost 6 bases and 4 bases, there was a span of 4 bases. The germline gives CDR1 MNHEY, CDR2 SVGAGI. CDR3 DNA: TGTGCCAGCAGAGCGTACAATGAGCAGTTCTTC. It is translated as CASRAYNEQFF.

The rearrangement links TRBV7-9 to TRBJ2-2; TRBD1 matches 8 bases. CDR3 length equals 16 residues. V lost 8 bases to trimming and J lost 3 bases; unmatched junction nucleotides: 11. CDR1 and CDR2 (germline): SEHNR, FQNEAQ (reference sequence). The CDR3 loop reads CASPTGVTGDTGELFF. The CDR3 DNA reads as TGTGCCAGCCCCACTGGGGTGACAGGGGACACCGGGGAGCTGTTTTTT.

The genes are TRBV19 and TRBJ1-2; 8 bases are shared with TRBD1. The CDR3 has 16 amino acids. CDR1 is LNHDA and CDR2 is SQIVND in the germline V gene (reference sequence). V dropped 9 bases and J dropped 3; count of bases not matched to a gene: 15. The CDR3, as DNA: TGTGCCAGCCAAAGGAATCCGGGACAGGCCTACTATGGCTACACCTTC. Its translation: CASQRNPGQAYYGYTF.

The chain employs TRBV5-1 and TRBJ2-6; maybe TRBD1 (5 bases). This CDR3 is 16 amino acids long. Trimming removed 4 bases at V and 2 bases at J, with 13 bases between. The V gene's germline CDR1 is SGHRS and CDR2 YFSETQ. The CDR3 spells CASSQQVDAGANVLTF. CDR3 coding DNA: TGCGCCAGCAGCCAACAGGTTGACGCTGGGGCCAACGTCCTGACTTTC.

The rearrangement joins TRBV12-3 or TRBV12-4 to TRBJ2-1; perhaps TRBD1 as D (5 bases). V was shortened by 4 bases and J by 8 bases, with 6 bases between the two germline ends. This CDR3 comprises 11 residues. Here the CDR3 DNA reads TGTGCCAGCAGTTGGGGCGATGAGCAGTTCTTC. This sequence encodes CASSWGDEQFF.

The gene calls are TRBV30 and TRBJ2-7; the match to TRBD2 covers 8 bases. V dropped 3 bases and J dropped 3; count of bases not matched to a gene: 4. The germline V gene encodes CDR1 GTSNPN and CDR2 SVGIG (reference sequence). The CDR3 covers 13 residues. CDR3 in amino acids: CAWRRAGVYEQYF. The DNA of the CDR3 is TGTGCCTGGAGGAGAGCGGGAGTCTACGAGCAGTACTTC. Variable domain in full (rest from reference TRBV30 and TRBJ2-7): SQTIHQWPATLVQPVGSPLSLECTVEGTSNPNLYWYRQAAGRGLQLLFYSVGIGQISSEVPQNLSASRPQDRQFILSSKKLLLSDSGFYLCAWRRAGVYEQYFGPGTRLTVT.

The chain joins TRBV7-3 to TRBJ1-6; D gene unclear. The CDR3 length is 13 residues. V dropped 3 bases and J dropped 7 bases, with 7 bases sitting between them. Germline CDR1 and CDR2: SGHTA and FQGTGA. This chain's CDR3 is CASSFSENSPLHF. The CDR3 nucleotides are TGTGCCAGCAGCTTCTCGGAGAATTCACCCCTCCACTTT. Drawing the rest from reference TRBV7-3 and TRBJ1-6, the complete variable domain is GAGVSQTPSNKVTEKGKYVELRCDPISGHTALYWYRQSLGQGPEFLIYFQGTGAADDSGLPNDRFFAVRPEGSVSTLKIQRTERGDSAVYLCASSFSENSPLHFGNGTRLTVT.

This chain links TRBV29-1 with TRBJ1-2; D perhaps matches TRBD1 (6 bases). CDR1 and CDR2 (germline): SQVTM, ANQGSEA. Trimming left V 6 bases short and J 6 bases short, with 17 bases between. The CDR3 length is 13 residues. For the CDR3, the DNA is TGCAGCGTAGAGAGAGGGGGTTGGGATGGCTACACCTTC. Its protein product is CSVERGGWDGYTF.

This sequence joins TRBV19 and TRBJ2-7, with a weak D call TRBD1 (6 bases). The V and J ends lost 9 bases and 6 bases respectively, with 12 bases between them. The CDR3 has 11 residues. Germline CDR1 reads LNHDA; CDR2 reads SQIVND (reference sequence). This CDR3 reads CASKQGSEQYF. The CDR3 DNA reads as TGTGCCAGCAAACAGGGTTCCGAGCAGTACTTC.

V usage is TRBV5-4 and J usage is TRBJ2-2; D remains unclear. The CDR3 runs to 15 residues. The germline V gene has CDR1 SGHNT and CDR2 YYREEE (reference sequence). Trimming pared 0 bases from V and 8 bases from J, leaving 14 bases between. CDR3 sequence reads: CASSLVIHNSGELFF. The CDR3 region has the DNA TGTGCCAGCAGCTTGGTGATTCATAACTCTGGGGAGCTGTTTTTT.

This chain connects TRBV24-1 to TRBJ2-7; D is unclear. Between the trimmed V and J ends, which lost 7 bases and 4 bases, there was a span of 16 bases. Looked up from germline, CDR1 is KGHDR and CDR2 is SFDVKD. The CDR3 runs to 14 residues. The CDR3 DNA reads as TGTGCCACCAGCGATGGTGGCACCTCTTACGAGCAGTACTTC. Its translation: CATSDGGTSYEQYF.

The rearrangement links TRBV5-1 to TRBJ1-1, with 7 bases lining up with TRBD1. Germline-derived CDR1 and CDR2 are SGHRS and YFSETQ. V lost 4 bases to trimming and J lost 4 bases; unmatched junction nucleotides: 10. The CDR3 contains 15 residues. Written as DNA, the CDR3 is TGCGCCAGCAGCCCGCGGACAGGAGGTGGCACTGAAGCTTTCTTT. Translation gives CASSPRTGGGTEAFF.

The rearrangement uses TRBV30 and TRBJ1-5; no firm D call. With 0 bases removed from V and 7 bases from J, the gap between germline ends came to 10 bases. The CDR3 runs 13 residues. Germline lookup yields CDR1 GTSNPN and CDR2 SVGIG (reference sequence). CDR3 protein: CAWSVRQFQPQHF. The CDR3 DNA reads TGTGCCTGGAGTGTACGCCAGTTCCAGCCCCAGCATTTT.

This clone was picked up one time. The genes are TRBV5-1 and TRBJ2-2; 9 nucleotides match TRBD2. V lost 0 bases to trimming and J lost 5 bases; unmatched junction nucleotides: 2. The CDR3 sequence is 15 residues long. Germline V gene sequence: CDR1 SGHRS, CDR2 YFSETQ. CDR3 in amino acids: CASSLVAGETGELFF. The CDR3 DNA is TGCGCCAGCAGCTTGGTAGCGGGAGAGACCGGGGAGCTGTTTTTT.

This chain joins TRBV25-1 and TRBJ1-2; TRBD1 is a possible D gene (5 bases). The length of the CDR3 is 11 residues. V shed 5 bases and J shed 5 bases, with 6 bases lying between them. Germline V gene data show CDR1 as MGHDK and CDR2 as SYGVNS. The CDR3 DNA is TGTGCCAGCAGTCAGGGATATGGCTACACCTTC. This sequence encodes CASSQGYGYTF.

For this clone: A read error may explain this, as a much larger clone is one base away. Other DNA sequences in this sample translate to the same CDR3. The chain links TRBV5-1 to TRBJ2-3; 8 positions agree with TRBD2. V shed 0 bases, J shed 0 bases, and the junction held 0 bases outside the gene matches. The CDR3 loop spans 15 amino acids. Germline V lookup: CDR1 SGHRS, CDR2 YFSETQ. DNA of the CDR3: TGCGCCAGCAGCTTGGCTAGCGGGAGCACAGATACGCAGTATTTT. This translates into CASSLASGSTDTQYF.

The chain links TRBV3-1 (or the pseudogene TRBV3-2) to TRBJ2-7; TRBD2 agrees at 8 bases. CDR3 size: 14 residues. Germline CDR1 is LGHDT and CDR2 is YNNKEL (reference sequence). J was trimmed by 5 bases and V by 2 bases; bases with no gene match: 5. CDR3 sequence: CASSQPPGGNEQYF. For the CDR3, the DNA is TGTGCCAGCAGCCAACCCCCGGGAGGGAACGAGCAGTACTTC.